Given below is one TCR beta chain in context. TCRdb keeps only in-frame clones here, not all; method: immunoSEQ multiplex PCR. The profile shows some 350,000 clones, approximately 87% of them singletons. The sample is drawn from a study of blood T cell repertoires in COVID-19. V lost 0 bases and J 11 bases, leaving 14 bases between the germline ends. This CDR3 has 15 residues. CDR1 is LNHNV and CDR2 is YYDKDF in the germline V gene (reference sequence). The origin of this receptor is a woman in her 50s with COVID-19, enrolled during active disease. This sequence joins TRBV15 and TRBJ1-6; the D gene is possibly TRBD1 (6 bases). Sequencing was carried out using peripheral blood. The CDR3 here is CATSRDRGRGTPLHF. The DNA of the CDR3 is TGTGCCACCAGCAGAGATCGGGGCAGGGGAACACCCCTCCACTTT.